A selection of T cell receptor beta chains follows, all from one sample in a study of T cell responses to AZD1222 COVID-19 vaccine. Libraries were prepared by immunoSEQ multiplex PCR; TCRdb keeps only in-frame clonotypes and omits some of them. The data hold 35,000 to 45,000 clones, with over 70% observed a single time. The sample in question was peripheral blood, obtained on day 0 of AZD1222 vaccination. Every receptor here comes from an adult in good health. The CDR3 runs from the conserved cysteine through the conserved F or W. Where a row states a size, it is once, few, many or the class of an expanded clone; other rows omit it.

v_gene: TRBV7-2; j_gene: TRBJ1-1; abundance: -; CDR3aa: CASSLAGGGLPFF
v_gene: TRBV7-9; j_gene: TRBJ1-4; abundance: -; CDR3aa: CASSPPGQGTIREKLFF
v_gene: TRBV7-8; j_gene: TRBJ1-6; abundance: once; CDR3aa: CASSLLEEGGNSPLHF
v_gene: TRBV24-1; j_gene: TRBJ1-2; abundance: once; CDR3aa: CATSDPGTEYGYTF
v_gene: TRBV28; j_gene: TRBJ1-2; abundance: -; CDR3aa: CASSGSALLYDYGYTF
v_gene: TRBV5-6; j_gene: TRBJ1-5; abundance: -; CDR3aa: CASSSARDRLYSNQPQHF
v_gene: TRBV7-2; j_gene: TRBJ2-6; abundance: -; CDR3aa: CASSLVARFSGANVLTF
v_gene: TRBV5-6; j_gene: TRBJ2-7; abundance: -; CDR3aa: CASSLYRGEQYF
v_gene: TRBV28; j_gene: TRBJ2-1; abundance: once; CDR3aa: CASSSKDRQNEQFF
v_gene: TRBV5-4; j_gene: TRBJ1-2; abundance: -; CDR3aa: CASSPQTGRFNYGYTF
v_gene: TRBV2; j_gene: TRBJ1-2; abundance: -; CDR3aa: CASRGETVHGYTF
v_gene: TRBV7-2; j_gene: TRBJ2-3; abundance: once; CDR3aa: CASSTRQGPDTQYF
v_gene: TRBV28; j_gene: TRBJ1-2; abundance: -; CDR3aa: CASSFGNYGYTF
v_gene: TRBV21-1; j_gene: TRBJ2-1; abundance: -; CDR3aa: CASSKKGLLEYNEQFF
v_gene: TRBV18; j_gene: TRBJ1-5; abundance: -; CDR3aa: CASSPVRTVNQPQHF
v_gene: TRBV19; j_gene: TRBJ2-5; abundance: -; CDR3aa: CASSISAGVRQETQYF
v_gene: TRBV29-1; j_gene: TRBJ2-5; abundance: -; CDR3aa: CSVEKSGTSAKETQYF
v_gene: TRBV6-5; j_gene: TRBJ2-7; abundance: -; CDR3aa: CASKVDREAYEQYF
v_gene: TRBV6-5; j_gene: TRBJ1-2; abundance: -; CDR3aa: CASSYGGYGYTF
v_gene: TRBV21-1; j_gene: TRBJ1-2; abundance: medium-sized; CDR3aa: CASSKADGQKVNYGYTF
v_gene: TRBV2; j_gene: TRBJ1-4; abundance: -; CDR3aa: CASRTDRGLSGKLFF
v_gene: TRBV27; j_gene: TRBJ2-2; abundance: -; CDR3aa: CASGLWGPETGELFF
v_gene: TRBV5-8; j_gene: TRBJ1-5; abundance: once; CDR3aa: CASSFRKGGSNQPQHF
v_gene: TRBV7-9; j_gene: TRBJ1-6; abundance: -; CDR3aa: CASSLTGSPLHF
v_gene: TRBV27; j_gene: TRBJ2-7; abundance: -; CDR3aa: CASRRQGGQGSSYEQYF
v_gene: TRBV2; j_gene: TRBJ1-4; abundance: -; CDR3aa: CASSVLQNEKLFF
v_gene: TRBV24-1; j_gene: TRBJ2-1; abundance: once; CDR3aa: CATSDAPGPLYNEQFF
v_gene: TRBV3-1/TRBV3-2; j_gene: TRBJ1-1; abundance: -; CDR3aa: CASSDGQGSNWNTEAFF
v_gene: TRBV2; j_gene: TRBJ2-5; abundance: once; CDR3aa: CASSEAPGAQYF
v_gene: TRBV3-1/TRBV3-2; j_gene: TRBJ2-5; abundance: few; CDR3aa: CASSQDFPGGRVDETQYF
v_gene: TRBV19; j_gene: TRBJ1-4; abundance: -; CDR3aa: CATRTVEKLFF
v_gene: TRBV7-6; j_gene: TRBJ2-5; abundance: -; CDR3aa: CASSLVQKETQYF
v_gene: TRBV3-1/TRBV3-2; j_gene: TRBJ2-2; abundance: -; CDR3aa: CASSQEPDAGELFF
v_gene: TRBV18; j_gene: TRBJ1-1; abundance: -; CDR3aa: CASSPGLNTEAFF
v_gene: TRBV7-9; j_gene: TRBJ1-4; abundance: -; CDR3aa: CASSLAGRDEKLFF
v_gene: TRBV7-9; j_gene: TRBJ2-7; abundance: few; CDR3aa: CASSPRAGGAPQYF
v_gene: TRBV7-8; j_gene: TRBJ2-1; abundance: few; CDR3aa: CASSLTGTSGYNEQFF
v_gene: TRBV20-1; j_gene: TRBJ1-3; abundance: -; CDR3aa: CSARHGDTIYF
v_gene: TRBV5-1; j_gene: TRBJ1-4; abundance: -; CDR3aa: CASSLGDRTNEKLFF
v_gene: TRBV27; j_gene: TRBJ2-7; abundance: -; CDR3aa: CASSIDGKHYEQYF
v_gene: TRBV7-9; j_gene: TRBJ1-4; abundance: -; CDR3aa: CASSFGEISNNEKLFF
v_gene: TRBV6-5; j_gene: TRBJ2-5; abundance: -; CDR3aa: CASSSPGQGSGETQYF
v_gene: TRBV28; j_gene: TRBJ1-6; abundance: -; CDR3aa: CASSSSQGNSPLHF
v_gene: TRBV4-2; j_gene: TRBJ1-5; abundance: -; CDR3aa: CASSQRDGQNQPQHF
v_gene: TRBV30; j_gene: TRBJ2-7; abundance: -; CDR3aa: CAWSVQGASYEQYF
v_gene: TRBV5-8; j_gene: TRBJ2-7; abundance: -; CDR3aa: CASSRGGGDEQYF
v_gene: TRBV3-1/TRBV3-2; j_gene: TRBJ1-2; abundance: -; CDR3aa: CASSQNTDYGYTF